This T cell receptor beta chain originates from a study of T cells in localized non-small cell lung cancer (dated by TCRdb to about 2020). Looking at the study overall: Comparing tumors with uninvolved tumor-adjacent lungs, the study looked at the T cell repertoires of over 200 patients with early-stage NSCLC. Of the NSCLC patients, about 130 were male and approximately 110 were female, and the mean age was around 70 years. The cohort consisted of around 250 treatment-naive NSCLC patients whose localized lung tumors had been resected. Broad study findings and their caveats: Multi-region tumor sequencing was not performed, so intratumor heterogeneity could not be excluded. Uninvolved tumor-adjacent lung showed the highest T cell clonality, higher than tumor, which suggests more focused antigenic responses in the uninvolved tumor-adjacent lung. A median of around 57 of the top 100 tumor clones were detected in paired uninvolved adjacent lung, and under 30 of these tumor clones were also found among the top 100 clones of the paired uninvolved adjacent lung. Since the design was exploratory, TCR variables were selected using unadjusted p-values with no false-discovery rate correction. Longer overall survival was associated with higher T cell density in blood, whereas shorter survival was associated with higher clonality in adjacent lung.

About this clone: Its cognate antigen has yet to be identified. Base qualities are not provided; no much larger clone lies one nucleotide away.

At diagnosis, tumor, uninvolved tumor-adjacent lung and peripheral blood were collected and then preserved as a mix of FFPE and fresh-frozen material. TCR beta CDR3 regions were sequenced from DNA using the immunoSEQ Assay. Under the source paper's analysis protocol: To compute T cell density, TCR beta template counts were normalized to usable DNA, which was estimated by amplifying housekeeping genes. Richness was estimated using the preseqR package, with extrapolation to 400,000 templates for PBMC samples and to 120,000 templates for tissue samples. Clonality was taken to be one minus Pielou's evenness. Differential abundance testing on productive amino-acid clonotypes, with a minimum total count of 5 and an alpha of 0.1, was used to identify tissue-enriched TCRs. The Jaccard Index and the Morisita Overlap Index were used to measure how much the repertoires overlapped between compartments. TCR beta CDR3s were clustered by GLIPH together with public tetramer-defined viral CDR3s, and at least three viral sequences plus V-gene enrichment were required for viral motifs. Not all clones reach the TCRdb copy of this immuneACCESS table, which keeps in-frame sequences only. Checked studies attribute under half of the gap to unresolved V genes and leave the rest unexplained. The V and J calls and clone size were taken over from that table, and D and trimming were inferred from the DNA. This sample holds about 2,000 clones; approximately 24% were observed only once. The top ten clonotypes cover 13% of the sample.

Trimmed from V: 0 bases; trimmed from J: 5 bases; junction bases lacking a gene match: 7. CDR1 and CDR2 are read off the germline V gene as SGDLS and YYNGEE. The CDR3 contains 16 residues, cysteine and phenylalanine counted. This entry keeps only the CDR3 DNA: 48 bases, framed from base 1. This clonotype was obtained from a woman aged 35 to 75 with stage II squamous cell lung carcinoma. In this chain, TRBV9 is recombined with TRBJ2-5; the central 10 bases match TRBD2. The sample here was lung tumor tissue, taken before any cancer treatment. The CDR3 region has the sequence CASSVEKRGGRETQYF. The bases read TGTGCCAGCAGCGTAGAGAAGCGGGGGGGCCGCGAGACCCAGTACTTC.